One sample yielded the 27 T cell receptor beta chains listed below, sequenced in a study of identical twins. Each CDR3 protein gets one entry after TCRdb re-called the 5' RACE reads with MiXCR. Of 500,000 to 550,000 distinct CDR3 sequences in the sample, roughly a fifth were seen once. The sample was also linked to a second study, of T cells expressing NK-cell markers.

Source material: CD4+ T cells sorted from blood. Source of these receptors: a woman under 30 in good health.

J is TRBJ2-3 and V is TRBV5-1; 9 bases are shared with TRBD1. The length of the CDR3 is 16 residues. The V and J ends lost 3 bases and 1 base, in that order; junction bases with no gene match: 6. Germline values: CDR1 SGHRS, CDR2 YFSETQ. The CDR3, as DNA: TGCGCCAGCAGCTCCGGGACAGGGTGGGGCACAGATACGCAGTATTTT. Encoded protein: CASSSGTGWGTDTQYF.

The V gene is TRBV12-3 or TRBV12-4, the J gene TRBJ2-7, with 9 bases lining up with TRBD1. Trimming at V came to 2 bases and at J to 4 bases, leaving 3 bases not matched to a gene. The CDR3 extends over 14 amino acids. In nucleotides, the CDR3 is TGTGCCAGCAGTTTAAAGGGACAGGGATACGAGCAGTACTTC. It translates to CASSLKGQGYEQYF.

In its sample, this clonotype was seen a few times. CDR3 protein: CSVTVTGQSEAFF. DNA of the CDR3: TGCAGCGTGACTGTGACAGGGCAAAGTGAAGCTTTCTTT. The chain combines TRBV29-1 with TRBJ1-1; 7 bases are a match to TRBD1. With 6 bases clipped from V and 7 bases from J, the junction kept 11 bases outside the gene matches. Germline V CDR1 and CDR2: SQVTM, ANQGSEA. The CDR3 consists of 13 residues. The whole variable domain, filled in from reference TRBV29-1 and TRBJ1-1, reads SAVISQKPSRDICQRGTSLTIQCQVDSQVTMMFWYRQQPGQSLTLIATANQGSEATYESGFVIDKFPISRPNLTFSTLTVSNMSPEDSSIYLCSVTVTGQSEAFFGQGTRLTVV.

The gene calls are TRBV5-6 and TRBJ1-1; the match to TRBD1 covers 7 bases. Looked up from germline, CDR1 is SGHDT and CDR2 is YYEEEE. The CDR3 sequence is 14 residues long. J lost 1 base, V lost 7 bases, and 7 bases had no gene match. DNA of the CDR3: TGTGCCAGCGCACACAGGGGCTGGAACACTGAAGCTTTCTTT. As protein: CASAHRGWNTEAFF.

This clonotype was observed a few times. The CDR3 DNA sequence: TGTGCCAGCACCACCCGGGACAGGGCGCCAGATGAGCAGTTCTTC. Its translation: CASTTRDRAPDEQFF. This chain links TRBV12-3 or TRBV12-4 with TRBJ2-1; TRBD1 agrees at 9 bases. The CDR3 loop spans 15 amino acids. J was trimmed by 8 bases and V by 7 bases; bases with no gene match: 12.

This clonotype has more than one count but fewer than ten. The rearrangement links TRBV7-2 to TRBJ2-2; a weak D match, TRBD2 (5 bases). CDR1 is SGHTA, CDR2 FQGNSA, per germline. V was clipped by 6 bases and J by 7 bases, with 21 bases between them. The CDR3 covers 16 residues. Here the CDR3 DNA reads TGTGCCAGCAGGCGCGACTACCGGAGTAATATCGGGGAGCTGTTTTTT. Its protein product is CASRRDYRSNIGELFF.

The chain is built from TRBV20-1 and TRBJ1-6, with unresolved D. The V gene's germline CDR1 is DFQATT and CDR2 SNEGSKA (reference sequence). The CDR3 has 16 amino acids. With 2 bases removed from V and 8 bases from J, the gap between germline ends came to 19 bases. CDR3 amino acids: CSARSLQRAFDSPLHF. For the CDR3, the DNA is TGCAGTGCTAGAAGCTTACAACGGGCGTTTGATTCACCCCTCCACTTT.

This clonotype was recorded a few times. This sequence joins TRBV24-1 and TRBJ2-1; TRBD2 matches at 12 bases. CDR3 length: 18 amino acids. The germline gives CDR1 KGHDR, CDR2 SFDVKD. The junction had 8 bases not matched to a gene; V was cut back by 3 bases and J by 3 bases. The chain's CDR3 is CATSDGRLAGVGYNEQFF. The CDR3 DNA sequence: TGTGCCACCAGTGATGGACGACTAGCGGGAGTAGGCTACAATGAGCAGTTCTTC.

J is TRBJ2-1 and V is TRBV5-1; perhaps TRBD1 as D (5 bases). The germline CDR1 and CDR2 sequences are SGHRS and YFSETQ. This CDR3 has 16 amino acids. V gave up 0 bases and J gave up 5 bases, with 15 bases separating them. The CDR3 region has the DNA TGCGCCAGCAGCTTGGAAGGAGCAGGGTCGAACAATGAGCAGTTCTTC. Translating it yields CASSLEGAGSNNEQFF.

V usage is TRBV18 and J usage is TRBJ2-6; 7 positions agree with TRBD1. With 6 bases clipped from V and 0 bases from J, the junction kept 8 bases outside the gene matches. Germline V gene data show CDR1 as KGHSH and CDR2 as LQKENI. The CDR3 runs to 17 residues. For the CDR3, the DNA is TGTGCCAGCTCGTGGGACAGCCCGTTCTCTGGGGCCAACGTCCTGACTTTC. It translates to CASSWDSPFSGANVLTF.

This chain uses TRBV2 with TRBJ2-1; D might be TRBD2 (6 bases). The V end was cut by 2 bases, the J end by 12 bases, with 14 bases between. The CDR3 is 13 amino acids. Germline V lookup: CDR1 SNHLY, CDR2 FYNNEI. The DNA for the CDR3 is TGTGCCAGCAGTGAATGGTCGGGACTTGGGCAGTTCTTC. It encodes CASSEWSGLGQFF.

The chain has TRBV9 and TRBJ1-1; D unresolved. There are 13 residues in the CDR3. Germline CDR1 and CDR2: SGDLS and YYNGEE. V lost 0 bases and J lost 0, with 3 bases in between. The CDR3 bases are TGTGCCAGCAGCGTAGACCTGAACACTGAAGCTTTCTTT. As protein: CASSVDLNTEAFF.

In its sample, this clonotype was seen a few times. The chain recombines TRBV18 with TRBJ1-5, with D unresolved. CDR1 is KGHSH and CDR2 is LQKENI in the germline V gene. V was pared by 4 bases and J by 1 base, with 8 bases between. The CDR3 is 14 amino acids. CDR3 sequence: CASSRSLSNQPQHF. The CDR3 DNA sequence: TGTGCCAGCTCACGGTCGTTGAGCAATCAGCCCCAGCATTTT. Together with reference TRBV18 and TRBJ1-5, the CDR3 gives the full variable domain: NAGVMQNPRHLVRRRGQEARLRCSPMKGHSHVYWYRQLPEEGLKFMVYLQKENIIDESGMPKERFSAEFPKEGPSILRIQQVVRGDSAAYFCASSRSLSNQPQHFGDGTRLSIL.

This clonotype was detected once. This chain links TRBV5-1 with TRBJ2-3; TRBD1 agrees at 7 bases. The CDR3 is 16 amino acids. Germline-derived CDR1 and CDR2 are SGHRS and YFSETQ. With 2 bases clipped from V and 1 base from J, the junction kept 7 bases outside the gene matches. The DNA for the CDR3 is TGCGCCAGCAGCTTTAATACAGGGGATGGCACAGATACGCAGTATTTT. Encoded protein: CASSFNTGDGTDTQYF.

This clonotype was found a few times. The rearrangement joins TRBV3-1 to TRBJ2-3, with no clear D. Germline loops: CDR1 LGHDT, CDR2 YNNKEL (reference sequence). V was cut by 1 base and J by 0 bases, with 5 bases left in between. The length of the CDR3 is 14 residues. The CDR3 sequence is CASSQVPSTDTQYF. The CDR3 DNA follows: TGTGCCAGCAGCCAAGTACCTAGCACAGATACGCAGTATTTT.

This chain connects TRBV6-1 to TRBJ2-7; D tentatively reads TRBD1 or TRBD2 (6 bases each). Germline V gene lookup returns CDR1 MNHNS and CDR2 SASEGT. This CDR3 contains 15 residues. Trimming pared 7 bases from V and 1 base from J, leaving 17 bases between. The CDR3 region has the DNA TGTGCCAGCATGCGGGACGGGACATTTTCCTACGAGCAGTACTTC. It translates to CASMRDGTFSYEQYF.

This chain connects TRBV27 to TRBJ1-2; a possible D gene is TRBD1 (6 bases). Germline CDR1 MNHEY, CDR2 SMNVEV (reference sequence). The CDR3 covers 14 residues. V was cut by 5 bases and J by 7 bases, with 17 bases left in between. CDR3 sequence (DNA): TGTGCCAGCAGTCCACCCAACAGGGCCGGTGGCTACACCTTC. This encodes CASSPPNRAGGYTF.

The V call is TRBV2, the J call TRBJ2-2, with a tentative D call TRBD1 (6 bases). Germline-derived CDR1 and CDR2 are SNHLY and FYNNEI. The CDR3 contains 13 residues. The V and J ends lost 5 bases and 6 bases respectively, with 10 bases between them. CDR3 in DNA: TGTGCCAGCAGTTTCACAGGGCCCGGGGAGCTGTTTTTT. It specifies CASSFTGPGELFF. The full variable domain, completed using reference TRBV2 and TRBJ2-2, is EPEVTQTPSHQVTQMGQEVILRCVPISNHLYFYWYRQILGQKVEFLVSFYNNEISEKSEIFDDQFSVERPDGSNFTLKIRSTKLEDSAMYFCASSFTGPGELFFGEGSRLTVL.

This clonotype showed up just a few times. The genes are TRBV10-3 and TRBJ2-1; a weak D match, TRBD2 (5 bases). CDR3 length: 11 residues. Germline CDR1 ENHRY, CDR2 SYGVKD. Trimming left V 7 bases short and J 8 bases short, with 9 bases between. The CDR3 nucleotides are TGTGCCATCATGGGCGGGCATGAGCAGTTCTTC. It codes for CAIMGGHEQFF.

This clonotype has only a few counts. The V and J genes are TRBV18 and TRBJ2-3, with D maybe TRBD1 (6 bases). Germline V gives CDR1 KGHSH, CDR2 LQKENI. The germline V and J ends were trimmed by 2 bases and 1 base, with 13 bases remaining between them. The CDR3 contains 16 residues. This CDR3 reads CASSPKGVDGTDTQYF. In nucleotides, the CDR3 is TGTGCCAGCTCACCAAAGGGGGTTGACGGCACAGATACGCAGTATTTT.

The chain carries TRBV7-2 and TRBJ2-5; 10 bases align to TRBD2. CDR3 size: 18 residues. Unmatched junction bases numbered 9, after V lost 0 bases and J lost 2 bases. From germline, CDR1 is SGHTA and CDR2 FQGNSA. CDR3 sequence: CASSLAPLGTSVQETQYF. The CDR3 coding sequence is TGTGCCAGCAGCTTAGCTCCCTTGGGGACTAGCGTACAAGAGACCCAGTACTTC.

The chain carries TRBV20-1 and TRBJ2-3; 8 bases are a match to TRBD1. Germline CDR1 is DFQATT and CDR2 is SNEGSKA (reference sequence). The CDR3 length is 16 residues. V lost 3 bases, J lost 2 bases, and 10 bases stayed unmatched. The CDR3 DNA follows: TGCAGTGCTAGCCGACAGGGGACCAGGTACACAGATACGCAGTATTTT. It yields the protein CSASRQGTRYTDTQYF.

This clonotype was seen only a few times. This CDR3 is CASRQTATYEQYF. The CDR3 DNA reads TGCGCCAGCAGACAGACAGCTACCTACGAGCAGTACTTC. The chain combines TRBV10-2 with TRBJ2-7; D perhaps matches TRBD1 (5 bases). Germline V gene data show CDR1 as WSHSY and CDR2 as SAAADI. This CDR3 region has 13 residues. The V and J ends lost 6 bases and 2 bases respectively, with 11 bases between them.

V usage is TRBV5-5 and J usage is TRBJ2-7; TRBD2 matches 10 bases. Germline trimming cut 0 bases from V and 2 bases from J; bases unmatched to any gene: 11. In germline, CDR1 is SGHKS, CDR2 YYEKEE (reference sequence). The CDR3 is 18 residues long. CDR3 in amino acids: CASSLAWVSSGSTYEQYF. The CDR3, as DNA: TGTGCCAGCAGCTTGGCCTGGGTATCTAGCGGGAGTACCTACGAGCAGTACTTC.

In nucleotides, the CDR3 is TGCAGTGCTAAACTAGCGGGGGTCAGGAATGAGCAGTTCTTC. Protein product: CSAKLAGVRNEQFF. V usage is TRBV20-1 and J usage is TRBJ2-1; 11 nucleotides match TRBD2. The germline gives CDR1 DFQATT, CDR2 SNEGSKA (reference sequence). With 4 bases clipped from V and 7 bases from J, the junction kept 6 bases outside the gene matches. The CDR3 is 14 residues long.

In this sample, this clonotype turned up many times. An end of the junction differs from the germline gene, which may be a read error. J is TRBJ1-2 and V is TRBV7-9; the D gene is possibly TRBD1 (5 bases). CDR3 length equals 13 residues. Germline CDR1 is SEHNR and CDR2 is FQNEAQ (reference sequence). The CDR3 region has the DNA TGTGCCAGCAGCCCCGAGTGGGGCGATGGCTACACTTTC. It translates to CASSPEWGDGYTF.

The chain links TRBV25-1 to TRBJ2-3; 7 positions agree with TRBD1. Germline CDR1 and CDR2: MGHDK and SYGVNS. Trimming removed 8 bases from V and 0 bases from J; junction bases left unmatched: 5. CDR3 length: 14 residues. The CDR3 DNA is TGTGCCAGCGGTTACAGGGGAAGCACAGATACGCAGTATTTT. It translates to CASGYRGSTDTQYF.